These T cell receptor beta chains were read from a single sample in a study of Ad26.COV2.S vaccination and SARS-CoV-2 variants. The repertoire was sequenced with immunoSEQ multiplex PCR; TCRdb's copy has only in-frame clones and lacks some. The table includes about 400,000 clones, approximately 89% detected once. Sequences were derived from peripheral blood, sampled in a trial of Ad26.COV2.S vaccine versus placebo. These receptor sequences come from a person between 18 and 59 years old who received the Ad26.COV2.S COVID-19 vaccine or a placebo. Each CDR3 is given with its conserved first and last residue. D genes are given only for firm matches. Only part of the rows carry a size: once, few, many, or a class if the clone is expanded.

abundance	v_gene	d_gene	j_gene	CDR3aa	CDR3nt
-	TRBV19	-	TRBJ2-6	CASSMSGVAGANVLTF	TGTGCCAGTAGTATGTCCGGGGTCGCTGGGGCCAACGTCCTGACTTTC
-	TRBV19	-	TRBJ1-6	CASRLSQGKESPLHF	TGTGCCAGTAGATTATCACAGGGAAAAGAATCACCCCTCCACTTT
-	TRBV11-3	-	TRBJ2-3	CASSLDDMGEGTDTQYF	TGTGCCAGCAGCTTAGACGACATGGGGGAGGGCACAGATACGCAGTATTTT
-	TRBV15	-	TRBJ1-4	CATSRDRSGTGNEKLFF	TGTGCCACCAGCAGAGATCGGTCCGGGACGGGTAATGAAAAACTGTTTTTT
-	TRBV24-1	-	TRBJ1-2	CATSDLQGYYGYTF	TGTGCCACCAGTGATTTGCAGGGCTACTATGGCTACACCTTC
once	TRBV7-9	-	TRBJ2-1	CASSSLTSRPNNEQFF	TGTGCCAGCAGCTCATTAACTAGCCGGCCTAACAATGAGCAGTTCTTC
-	TRBV7-7	-	TRBJ2-1	CASSLKPLGYNEQFF	TGTGCCAGCAGCTTAAAGCCCCTGGGGTACAATGAGCAGTTCTTC
-	TRBV10-3	-	TRBJ2-1	CAISAGRTTSDEQFF	TGTGCCATCAGTGCCGGCCGGACGACGAGTGATGAGCAGTTCTTC
-	TRBV18	-	TRBJ2-7	CASSPNMTGRGTNYEQYF	TGTGCCAGCTCACCAAATATGACAGGCCGGGGGACAAACTACGAGCAGTACTTC
few	TRBV28	TRBD1	TRBJ1-4	CASSLRFGGGAYEKLFF	TGTGCCAGCAGTCTCCGATTTGGAGGGGGCGCTTACGAAAAACTGTTTTTT
few	TRBV5-1	-	TRBJ1-6	CASSLRTGNSPLHF	TGCGCCAGCAGCTTAAGGACTGGAAATTCACCCCTCCACTTT
-	TRBV6-2/TRBV6-3	-	TRBJ2-7	CASSYPYRVGRRYEQYF	TGTGCCAGCAGTTACCCGTATAGGGTTGGGAGAAGATACGAGCAGTACTTC
once	TRBV7-9	-	TRBJ1-4	CASSLGQGREKLFF	TGTGCCAGCAGCTTGGGGCAGGGGCGAGAAAAACTGTTTTTT